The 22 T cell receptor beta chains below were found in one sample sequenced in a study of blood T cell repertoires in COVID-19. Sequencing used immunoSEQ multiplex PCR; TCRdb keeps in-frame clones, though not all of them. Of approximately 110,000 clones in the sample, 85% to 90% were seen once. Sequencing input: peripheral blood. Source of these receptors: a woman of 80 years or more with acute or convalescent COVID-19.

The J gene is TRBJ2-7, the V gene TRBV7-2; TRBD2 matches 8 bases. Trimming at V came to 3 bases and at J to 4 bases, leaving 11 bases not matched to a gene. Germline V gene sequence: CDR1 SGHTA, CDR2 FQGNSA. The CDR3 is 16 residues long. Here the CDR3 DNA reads TGTGCCAGCAGCTTTAGCGGGGACATAGTGGGGTACGAGCAGTACTTC. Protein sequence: CASSFSGDIVGYEQYF.

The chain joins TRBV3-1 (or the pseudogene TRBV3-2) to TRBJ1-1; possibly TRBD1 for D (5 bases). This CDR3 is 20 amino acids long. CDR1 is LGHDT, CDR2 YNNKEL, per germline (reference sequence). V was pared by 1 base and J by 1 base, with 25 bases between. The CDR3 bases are TGTGCCAGCAGCCAAGTGGAAGGAGTAGGACATCGAAAAGCGAACACTGAAGCTTTCTTT. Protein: CASSQVEGVGHRKANTEAFF.

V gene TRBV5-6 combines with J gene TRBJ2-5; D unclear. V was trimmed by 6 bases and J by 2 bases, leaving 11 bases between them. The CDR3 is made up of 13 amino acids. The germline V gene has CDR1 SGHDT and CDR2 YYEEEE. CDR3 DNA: TGTGCCAGCACCGTGAGGTTACAAGAGACCCAGTACTTC. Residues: CASTVRLQETQYF.

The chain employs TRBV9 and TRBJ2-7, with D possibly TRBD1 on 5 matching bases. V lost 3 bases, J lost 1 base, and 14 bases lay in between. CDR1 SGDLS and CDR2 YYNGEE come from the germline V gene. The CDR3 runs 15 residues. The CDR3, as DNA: TGTGCCAGCAGCGCCCGGGCAGGGCCATCCTACGAGCAGTACTTC. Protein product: CASSARAGPSYEQYF.

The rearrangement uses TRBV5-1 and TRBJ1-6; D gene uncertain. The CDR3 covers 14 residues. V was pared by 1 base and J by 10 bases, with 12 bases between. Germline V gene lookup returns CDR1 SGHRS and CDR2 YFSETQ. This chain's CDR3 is CASSLNPERSPLHF. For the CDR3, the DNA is TGCGCCAGCAGCTTGAACCCCGAGCGGTCACCCCTCCACTTT.

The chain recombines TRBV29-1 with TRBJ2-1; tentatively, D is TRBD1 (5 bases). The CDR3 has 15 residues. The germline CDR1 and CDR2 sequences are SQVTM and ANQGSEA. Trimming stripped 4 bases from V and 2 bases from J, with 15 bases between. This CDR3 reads CSVGGSGLTYNEQFF. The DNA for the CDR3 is TGCAGCGTTGGAGGCTCAGGGCTTACCTACAATGAGCAGTTCTTC.

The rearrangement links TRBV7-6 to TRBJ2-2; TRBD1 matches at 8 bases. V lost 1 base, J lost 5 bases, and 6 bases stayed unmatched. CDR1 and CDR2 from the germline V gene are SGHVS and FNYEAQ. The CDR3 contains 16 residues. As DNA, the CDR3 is TGTGCCAGCAGCTTAGGTGGACAGGGCCGAACCGGGGAGCTGTTTTTT. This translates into CASSLGGQGRTGELFF.

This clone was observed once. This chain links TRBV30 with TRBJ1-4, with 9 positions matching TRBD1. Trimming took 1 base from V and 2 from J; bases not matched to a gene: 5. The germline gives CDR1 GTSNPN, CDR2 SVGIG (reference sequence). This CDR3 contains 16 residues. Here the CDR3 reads CAWSAGQGSTNEKLFF. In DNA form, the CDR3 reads TGTGCCTGGAGTGCAGGACAGGGGAGCACTAATGAAAAACTGTTTTTT.

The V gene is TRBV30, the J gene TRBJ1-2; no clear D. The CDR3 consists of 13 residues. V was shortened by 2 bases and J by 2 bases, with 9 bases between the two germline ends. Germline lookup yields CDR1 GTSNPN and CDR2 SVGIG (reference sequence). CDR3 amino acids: CAWSPEGNYGYTF. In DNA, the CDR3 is TGTGCCTGGAGTCCTGAGGGAAACTATGGCTACACCTTC.

The CDR3 spells CASSYRQHTEAFF. As DNA, the CDR3 is TGTGCCAGCAGTTACCGACAGCACACTGAAGCTTTCTTT. The rearrangement joins TRBV6-2 or TRBV6-3 to TRBJ1-1, with TRBD1 as a possible D gene (5 bases). This CDR3 comprises 13 residues. Looked up from germline, CDR1 is MNHEY and CDR2 is SVGEGT. V lost 2 bases and J lost 3, with 7 bases in between.

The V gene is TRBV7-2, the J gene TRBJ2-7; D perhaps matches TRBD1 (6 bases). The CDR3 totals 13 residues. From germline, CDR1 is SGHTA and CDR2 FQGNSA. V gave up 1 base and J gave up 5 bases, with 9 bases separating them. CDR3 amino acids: CASSLGPGDEQYF. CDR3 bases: TGTGCCAGCAGCTTAGGTCCAGGGGACGAGCAGTACTTC.

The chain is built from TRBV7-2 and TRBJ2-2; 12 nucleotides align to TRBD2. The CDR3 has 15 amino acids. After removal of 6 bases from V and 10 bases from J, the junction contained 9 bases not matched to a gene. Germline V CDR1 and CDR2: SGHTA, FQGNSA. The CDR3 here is CASSSLAGGPVELFF. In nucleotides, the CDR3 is TGTGCCAGCAGTTCTCTAGCGGGGGGGCCCGTGGAGCTGTTTTTT.

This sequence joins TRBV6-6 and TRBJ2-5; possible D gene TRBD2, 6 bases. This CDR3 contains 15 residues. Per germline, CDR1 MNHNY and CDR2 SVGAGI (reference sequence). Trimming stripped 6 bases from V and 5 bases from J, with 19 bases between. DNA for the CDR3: TGTGCCAGCAGCCTCCGGACGGGGGACGCGGAGACCCAGTACTTC. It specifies CASSLRTGDAETQYF.

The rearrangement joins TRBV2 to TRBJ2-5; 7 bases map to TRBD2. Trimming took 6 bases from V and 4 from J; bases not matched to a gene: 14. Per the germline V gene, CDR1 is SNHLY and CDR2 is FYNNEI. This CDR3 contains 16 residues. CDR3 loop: CASRKSRDPGGETQYF. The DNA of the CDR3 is TGTGCCAGCAGGAAGAGCCGGGACCCGGGGGGAGAGACCCAGTACTTC.

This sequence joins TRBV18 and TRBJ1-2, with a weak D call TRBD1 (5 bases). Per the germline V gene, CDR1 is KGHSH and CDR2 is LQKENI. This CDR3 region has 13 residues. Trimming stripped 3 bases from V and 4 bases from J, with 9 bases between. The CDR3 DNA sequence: TGTGCCAGCTCACCCGCGACAGCCTATGGCTACACCTTC. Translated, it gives CASSPATAYGYTF.

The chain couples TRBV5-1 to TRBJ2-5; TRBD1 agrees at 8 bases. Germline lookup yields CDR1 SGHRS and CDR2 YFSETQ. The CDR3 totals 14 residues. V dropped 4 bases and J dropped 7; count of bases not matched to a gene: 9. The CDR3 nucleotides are TGCGCCAGCAGCGAGGGAGGACAGGGCGTGACCCAGTACTTC. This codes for CASSEGGQGVTQYF.

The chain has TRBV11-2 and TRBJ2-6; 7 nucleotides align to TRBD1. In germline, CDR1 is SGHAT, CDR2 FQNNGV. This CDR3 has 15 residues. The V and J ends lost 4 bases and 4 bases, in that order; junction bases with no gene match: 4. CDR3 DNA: TGTGCCAGCAGCTCGACAGGGTACGGGGCCAACGTCCTGACTTTC. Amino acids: CASSSTGYGANVLTF. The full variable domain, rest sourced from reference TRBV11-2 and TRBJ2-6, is EAGVAQSPRYKIIEKRQSVAFWCNPISGHATLYWYQQILGQGPKLLIQFQNNGVVDDSQLPKDRFSAERLKGVDSTLKIQPAKLEDSAVYLCASSSTGYGANVLTFGAGSRLTVL.

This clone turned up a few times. CDR3 coding DNA: TGTGCCAGTAGTACCTCAGGGGGCCTCACTAATGAAAAACTGTTTTTT. This translates into CASSTSGGLTNEKLFF. The V gene is TRBV19, the J gene TRBJ1-4; the match to TRBD1 covers 8 bases. Germline V gene lookup returns CDR1 LNHDA and CDR2 SQIVND (reference sequence). The CDR3 runs 16 residues. Unmatched junction bases numbered 6, after V lost 4 bases and J lost 2 bases.

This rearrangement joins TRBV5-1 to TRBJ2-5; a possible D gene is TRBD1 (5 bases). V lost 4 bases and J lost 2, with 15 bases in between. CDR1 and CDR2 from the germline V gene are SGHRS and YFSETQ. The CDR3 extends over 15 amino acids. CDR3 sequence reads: CASSDGHVEQETQYF. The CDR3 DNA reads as TGCGCCAGCAGCGACGGACACGTCGAGCAAGAGACCCAGTACTTC. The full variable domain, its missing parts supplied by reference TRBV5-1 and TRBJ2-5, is KAGVTQTPRYLIKTRGQQVTLSCSPISGHRSVSWYQQTPGQGLQFLFEYFSETQRNKGNFPGRFSGRQFSNSRSEMNVSTLELGDSALYLCASSDGHVEQETQYFGPGTRLLVL.

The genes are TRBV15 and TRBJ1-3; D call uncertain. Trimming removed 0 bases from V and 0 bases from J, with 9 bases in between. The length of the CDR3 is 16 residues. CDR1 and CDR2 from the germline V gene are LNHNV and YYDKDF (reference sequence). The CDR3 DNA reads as TGTGCCACCAGCAGAGAGTGGGGAGACTCTGGAAACACCATATATTTT. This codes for CATSREWGDSGNTIYF.

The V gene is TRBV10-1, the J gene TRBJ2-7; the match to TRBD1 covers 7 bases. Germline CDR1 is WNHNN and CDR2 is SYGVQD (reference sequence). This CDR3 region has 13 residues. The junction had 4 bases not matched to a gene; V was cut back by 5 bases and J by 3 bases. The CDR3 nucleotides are TGCGCCAGCAGTCCGGGACAGCGCTACGAGCAGTACTTC. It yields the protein CASSPGQRYEQYF.

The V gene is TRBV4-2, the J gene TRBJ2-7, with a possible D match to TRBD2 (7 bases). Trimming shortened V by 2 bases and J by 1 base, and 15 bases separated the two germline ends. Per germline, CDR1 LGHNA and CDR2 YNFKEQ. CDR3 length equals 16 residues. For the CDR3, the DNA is TGTGCCAGCAGCCAAACGGGGCGGGGGCCATCCTACGAGCAGTACTTC. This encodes CASSQTGRGPSYEQYF.